The source of this T cell receptor beta chain is a study of T-cell reconstitution after alpha-beta-depleted transplantation in children. This clonotype appeared many times. Its antigen remains unidentified. Findings of the study overall: T cells produced anew were the main source of T-cell counts and diversity one year after transplant. The study reportedly traced alpha-beta T cells about two months after transplant to several hundred expanded graft clones.

V was pared by 0 bases and J by 6 bases, with 6 bases between. CDR3 length: 13 amino acids. Germline V gene lookup returns CDR1 MNHEY and CDR2 SMNVEV (reference sequence). For TCRbeta, the library was prepared with unique molecular identifiers. One entry per CDR3 protein, called by TCRdb with MiXCR from the PCR reads. In the table there are 450,000 to 600,000 distinct CDR3 sequences, over 9.5% of which are singletons. This TCR came from a child between 2 and 9 years old with inherited bone marrow failure, due to receive a stem cell transplant. The rearrangement links TRBV27 to TRBJ2-1; D gene unclear. Sequencing was performed on PBMCs, taken before TCRalphabeta/CD19-depleted stem cell transplant. CDR3 region: CASSLSPSNEQFF. CDR3 nucleotides: TGTGCCAGCAGTTTATCCCCCTCCAATGAGCAGTTCTTC.